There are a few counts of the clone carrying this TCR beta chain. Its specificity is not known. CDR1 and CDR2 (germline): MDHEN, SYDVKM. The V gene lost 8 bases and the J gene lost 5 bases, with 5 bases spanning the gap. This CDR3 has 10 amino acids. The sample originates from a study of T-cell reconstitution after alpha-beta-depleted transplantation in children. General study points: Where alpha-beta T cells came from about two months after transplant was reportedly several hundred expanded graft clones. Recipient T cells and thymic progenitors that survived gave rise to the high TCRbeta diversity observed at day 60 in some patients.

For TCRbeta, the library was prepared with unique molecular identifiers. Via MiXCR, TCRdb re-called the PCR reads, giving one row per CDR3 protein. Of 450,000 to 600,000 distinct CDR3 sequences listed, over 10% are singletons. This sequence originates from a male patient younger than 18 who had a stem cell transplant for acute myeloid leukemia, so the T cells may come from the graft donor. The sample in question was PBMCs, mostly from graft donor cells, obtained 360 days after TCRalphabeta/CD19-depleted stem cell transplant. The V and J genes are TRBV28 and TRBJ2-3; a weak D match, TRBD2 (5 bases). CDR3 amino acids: CASGLDTQYF. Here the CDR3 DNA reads TGTGCCAGCGGACTAGATACGCAGTATTTT.